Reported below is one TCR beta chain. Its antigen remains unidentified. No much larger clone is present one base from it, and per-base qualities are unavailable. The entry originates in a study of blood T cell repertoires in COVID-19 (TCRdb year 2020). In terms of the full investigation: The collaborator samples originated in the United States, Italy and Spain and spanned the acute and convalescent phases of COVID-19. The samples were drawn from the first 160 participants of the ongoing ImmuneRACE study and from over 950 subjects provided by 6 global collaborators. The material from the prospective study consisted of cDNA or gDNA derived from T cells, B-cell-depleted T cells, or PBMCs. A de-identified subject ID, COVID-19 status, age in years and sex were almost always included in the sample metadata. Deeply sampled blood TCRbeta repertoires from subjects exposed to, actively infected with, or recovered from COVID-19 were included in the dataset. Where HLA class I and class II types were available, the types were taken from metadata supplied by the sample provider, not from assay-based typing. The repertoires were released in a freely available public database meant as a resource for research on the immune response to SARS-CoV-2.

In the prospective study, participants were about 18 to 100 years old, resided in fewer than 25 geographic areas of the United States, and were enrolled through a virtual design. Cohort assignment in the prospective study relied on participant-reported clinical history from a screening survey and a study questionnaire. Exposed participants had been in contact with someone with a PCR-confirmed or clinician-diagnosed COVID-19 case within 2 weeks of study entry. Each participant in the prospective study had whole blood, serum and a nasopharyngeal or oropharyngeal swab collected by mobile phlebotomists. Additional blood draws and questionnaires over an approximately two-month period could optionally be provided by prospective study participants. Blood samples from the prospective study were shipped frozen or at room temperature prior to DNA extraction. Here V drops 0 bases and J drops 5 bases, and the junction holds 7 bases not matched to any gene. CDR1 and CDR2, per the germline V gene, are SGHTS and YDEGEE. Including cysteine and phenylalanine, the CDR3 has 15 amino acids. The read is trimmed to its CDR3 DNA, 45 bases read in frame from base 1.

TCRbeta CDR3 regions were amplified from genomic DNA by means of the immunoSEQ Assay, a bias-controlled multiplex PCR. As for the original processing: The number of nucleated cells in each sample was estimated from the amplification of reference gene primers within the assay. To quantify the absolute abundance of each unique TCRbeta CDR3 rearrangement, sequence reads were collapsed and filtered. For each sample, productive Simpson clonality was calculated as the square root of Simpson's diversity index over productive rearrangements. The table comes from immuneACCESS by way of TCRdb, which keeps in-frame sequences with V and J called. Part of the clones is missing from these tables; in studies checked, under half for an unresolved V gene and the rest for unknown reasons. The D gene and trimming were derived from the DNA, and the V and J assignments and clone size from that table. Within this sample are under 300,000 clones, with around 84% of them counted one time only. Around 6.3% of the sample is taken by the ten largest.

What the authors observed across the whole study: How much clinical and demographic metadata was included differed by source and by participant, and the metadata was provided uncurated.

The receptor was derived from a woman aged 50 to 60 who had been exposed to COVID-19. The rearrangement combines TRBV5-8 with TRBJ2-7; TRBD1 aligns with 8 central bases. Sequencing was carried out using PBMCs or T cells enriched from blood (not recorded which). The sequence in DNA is TGTGCCAGCAGCTTGGGCCTAGACAGGGGCAACGAGCAGTACTTC. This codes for CASSLGLDRGNEQYF.